The clone carrying this TCR beta chain was detected only once. Its antigen is unidentified. V was pared by 3 bases and J by 5 bases, with 14 bases of the junction left unmatched. The CDR3 is 17 amino acids. CDR1 GTSNPN and CDR2 SVGIG come from the germline V gene (reference sequence). Sequencing was performed with immunoSEQ multiplex PCR; in TCRdb, only in-frame clones are kept and a portion is missing. The data contain tens of thousands of clones, approximately 90% of them singletons. This entry comes from a study of T cells in localized non-small cell lung cancer. Study-level points and caveats: It was uninvolved adjacent lung that showed the highest T cell clonality, exceeding tumor. There were a median roughly 59 of the top 100 tumor clones appearing in adjacent lung.

Sequences were derived from peripheral blood mononuclear cells, sampled before any cancer treatment. This receptor was identified in a male donor at least 60 years old with stage II lung adenocarcinoma. The V gene is TRBV30, the J gene TRBJ2-3; 10 positions match TRBD2. CDR3 sequence reads: CAWRGYSAGGPGDTQYF. In DNA, the CDR3 is TGTGCCTGGAGGGGTTACTCAGCGGGAGGGCCCGGAGATACGCAGTATTTT. Using reference TRBV30 and TRBJ2-3 for the parts outside the CDR3, the full variable domain is SQTIHQWPATLVQPVGSPLSLECTVEGTSNPNLYWYRQAAGRGLQLLFYSVGIGQISSEVPQNLSASRPQDRQFILSSKKLLLSDSGFYLCAWRGYSAGGPGDTQYFGPGTRLTVL.